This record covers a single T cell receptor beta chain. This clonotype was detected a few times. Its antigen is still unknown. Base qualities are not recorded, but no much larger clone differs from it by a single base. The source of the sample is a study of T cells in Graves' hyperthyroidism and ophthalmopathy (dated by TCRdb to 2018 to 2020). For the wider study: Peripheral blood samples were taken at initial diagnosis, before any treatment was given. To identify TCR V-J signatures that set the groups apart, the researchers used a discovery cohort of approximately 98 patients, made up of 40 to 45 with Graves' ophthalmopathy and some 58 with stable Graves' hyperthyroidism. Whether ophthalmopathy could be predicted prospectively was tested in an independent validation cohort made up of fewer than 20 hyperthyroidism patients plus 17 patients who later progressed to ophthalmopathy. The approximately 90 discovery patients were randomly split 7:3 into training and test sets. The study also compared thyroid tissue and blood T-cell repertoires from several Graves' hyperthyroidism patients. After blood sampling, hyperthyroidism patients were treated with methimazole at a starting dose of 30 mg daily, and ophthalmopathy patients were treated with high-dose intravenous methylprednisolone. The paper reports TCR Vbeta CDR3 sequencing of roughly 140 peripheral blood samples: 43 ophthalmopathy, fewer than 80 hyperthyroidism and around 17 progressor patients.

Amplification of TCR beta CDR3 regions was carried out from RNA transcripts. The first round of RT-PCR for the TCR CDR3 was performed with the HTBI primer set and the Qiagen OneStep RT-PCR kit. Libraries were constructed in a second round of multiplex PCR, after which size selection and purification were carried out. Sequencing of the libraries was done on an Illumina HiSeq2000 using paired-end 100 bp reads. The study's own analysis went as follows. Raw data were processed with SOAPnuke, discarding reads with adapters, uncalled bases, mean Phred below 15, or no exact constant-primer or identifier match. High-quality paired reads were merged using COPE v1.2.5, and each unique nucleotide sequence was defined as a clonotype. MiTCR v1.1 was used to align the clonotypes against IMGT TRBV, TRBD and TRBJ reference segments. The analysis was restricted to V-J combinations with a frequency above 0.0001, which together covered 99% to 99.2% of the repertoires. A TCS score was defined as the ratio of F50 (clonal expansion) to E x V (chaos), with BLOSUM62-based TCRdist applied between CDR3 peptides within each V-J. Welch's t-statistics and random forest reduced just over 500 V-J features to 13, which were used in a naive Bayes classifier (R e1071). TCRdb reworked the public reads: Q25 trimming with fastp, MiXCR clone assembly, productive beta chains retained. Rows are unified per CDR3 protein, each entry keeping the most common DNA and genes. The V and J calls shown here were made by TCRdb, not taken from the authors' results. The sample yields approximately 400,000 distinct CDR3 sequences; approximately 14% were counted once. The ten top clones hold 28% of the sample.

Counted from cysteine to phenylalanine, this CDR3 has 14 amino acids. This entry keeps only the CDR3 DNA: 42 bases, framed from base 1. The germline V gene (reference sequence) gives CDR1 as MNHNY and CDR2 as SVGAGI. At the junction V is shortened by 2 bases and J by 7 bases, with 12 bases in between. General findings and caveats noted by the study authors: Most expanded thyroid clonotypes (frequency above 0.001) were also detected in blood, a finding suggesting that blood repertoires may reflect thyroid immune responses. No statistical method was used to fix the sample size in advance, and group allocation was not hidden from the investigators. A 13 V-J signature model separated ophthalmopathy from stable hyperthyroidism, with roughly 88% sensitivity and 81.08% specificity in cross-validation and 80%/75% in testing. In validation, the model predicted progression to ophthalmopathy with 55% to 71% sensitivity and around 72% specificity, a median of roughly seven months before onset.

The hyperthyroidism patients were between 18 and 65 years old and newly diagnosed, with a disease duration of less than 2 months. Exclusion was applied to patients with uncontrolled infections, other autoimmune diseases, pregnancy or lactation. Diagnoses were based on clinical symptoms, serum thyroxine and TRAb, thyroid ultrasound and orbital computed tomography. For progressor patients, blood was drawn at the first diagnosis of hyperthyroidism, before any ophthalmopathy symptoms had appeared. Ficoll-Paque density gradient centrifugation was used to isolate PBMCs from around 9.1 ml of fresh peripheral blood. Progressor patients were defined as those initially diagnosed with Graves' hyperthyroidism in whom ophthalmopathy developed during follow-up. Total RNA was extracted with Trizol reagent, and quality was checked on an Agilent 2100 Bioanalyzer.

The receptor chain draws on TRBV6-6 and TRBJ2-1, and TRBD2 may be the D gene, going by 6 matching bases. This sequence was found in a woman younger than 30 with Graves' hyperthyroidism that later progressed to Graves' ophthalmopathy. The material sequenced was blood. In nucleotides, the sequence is TGTGCCAGCAGTTACGTCGGGAGAGAAAATGAGCAGTTCTTC. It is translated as CASSYVGRENEQFF.